This TCR beta chain was profiled in a study of cytomegalovirus exposure and HLA in healthy donors. Study in general: A previous analysis identified approximately 110 million unique TCR beta sequences derived from around 200 million T cells. Study-level points and caveats: Some V segments could not be told apart, so they were left out, TRBV6-2 and TRBV6-3 among them. Previous analysis showed most TCR beta V segments were productive about 87% or about 30% of the time.

Though probably carrying unrecorded immune exposures, donors were nominally healthy at sampling. In regard to this clone: The antigen remains unidentified.

Trimming removed 7 bases from V and 9 bases from J, with 15 bases in between. CDR1 is MNHNS and CDR2 is SASEGT in the germline V gene. This CDR3 spans 12 amino acids. Use of 60 Vbeta and 13 Jbeta primers characterized the PCR. Libraries were prepared by immunoSEQ multiplex PCR; TCRdb keeps only in-frame clonotypes and omits some of them. The sample gives about 94,000 clones, 70% to 80% of which show up once; 3.5% to 4.5% is in the top ten. This sequence originates from a man aged 25-45 years in good health and CMV-seronegative. The specimen was PBMCs. V gene TRBV6-1 combines with J gene TRBJ1-1; possible D gene TRBD1, 6 bases. The DNA of the CDR3 is TGTGCCAGCATCCCCGGGACATATAAAGCTTTCTTT. Translating gives CASIPGTYKAFF.